The present T cell receptor (beta chain) was sequenced within a study of T cell responses to AZD1222 COVID-19 vaccine. Study-wide results and limits: Of spike-specific TCRs, nearly half reportedly target regions left unmutated in variants. At 160-218 and 743-854, vaccine-associated CD4 TCRs were dominant, and they spanned spike. White British donors predominated, females outnumbered males, and clonal diversity was possibly underestimated.

Assay used: immunoSEQ multiplex PCR; TCRdb lists only in-frame clones, some missing. The sample shows some 200,000 clones, 85% to 95% of them seen only once. The V end lost 10 bases, the J end lost 0 bases, and 12 bases lay between the germline ends. Germline CDR1 is ENHRY and CDR2 is SYGVKD. The CDR3 sequence is 13 residues long. As concerns this clone: Its target is unknown.

The receptor was isolated from an adult in good health. The input for sequencing was peripheral blood, taken on day 0 of AZD1222 vaccination. The chain recombines TRBV10-3 with TRBJ1-1, with a tentative D call TRBD1 (6 bases). For the CDR3, the DNA is TGTGCCACGCAGGGGTCTTTGAACACTGAAGCTTTCTTT. This sequence encodes CATQGSLNTEAFF.